This TCR beta chain was documented in a study of cytomegalovirus exposure and HLA in healthy donors. Looking at the study overall: In terms of ancestry, the Caucasian-associated cluster contained around four fifths of the approximately 380 genotyped donors.

CDR1 SQVTM and CDR2 ANQGSEA come from the germline V gene. The length of the CDR3 is 12 residues. Deletions cut 7 bases from V and 2 bases from J, with 11 bases between. The PCR ran on 60 Vbeta and 13 Jbeta primers. Per the authors' pipeline: A later analysis tallied about 80 million unique TCR beta chains, some 12 million of them shared. The repertoire was sequenced with immunoSEQ multiplex PCR; TCRdb's copy has only in-frame clones and lacks some. V and J calls and clone size follow that table, whereas D and trimming were derived from the DNA. The sample includes 150,000 to 200,000 clones, around 80% of them seen just once.

This receptor was identified in a woman in her 30s in good health and CMV-seropositive. The material sequenced was PBMCs. V and J are TRBV29-1 and TRBJ1-2; tentative D call: TRBD1 (5 bases). The CDR3 DNA sequence: TGCAGCGCGGACGGGGGAAACTATGGCTACACCTTC. It specifies CSADGGNYGYTF.